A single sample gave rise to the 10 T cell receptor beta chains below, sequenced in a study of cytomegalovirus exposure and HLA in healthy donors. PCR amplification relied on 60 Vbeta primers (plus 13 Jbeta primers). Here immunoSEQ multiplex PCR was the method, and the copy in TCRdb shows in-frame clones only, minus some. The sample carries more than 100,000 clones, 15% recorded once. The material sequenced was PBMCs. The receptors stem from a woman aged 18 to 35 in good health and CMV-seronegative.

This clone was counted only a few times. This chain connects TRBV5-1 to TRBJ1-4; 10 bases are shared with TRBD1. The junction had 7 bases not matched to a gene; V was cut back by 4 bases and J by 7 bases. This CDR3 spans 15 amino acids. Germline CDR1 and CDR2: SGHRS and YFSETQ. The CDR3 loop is CASSPRTGGGEKLFF. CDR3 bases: TGCGCCAGCAGCCCCCGGACAGGGGGAGGTGAAAAACTGTTTTTT.

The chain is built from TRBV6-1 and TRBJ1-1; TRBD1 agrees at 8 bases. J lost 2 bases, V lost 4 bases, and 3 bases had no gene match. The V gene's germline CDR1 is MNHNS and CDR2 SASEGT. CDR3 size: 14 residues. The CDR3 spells CASSATGVNTEAFF. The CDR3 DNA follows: TGTGCCAGCAGTGCGACAGGGGTAAACACTGAAGCTTTCTTT.

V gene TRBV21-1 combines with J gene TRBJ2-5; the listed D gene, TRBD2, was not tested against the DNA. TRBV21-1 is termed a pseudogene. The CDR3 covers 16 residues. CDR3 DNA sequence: TGTGCCAGCAGCACCCAACGTCGGGGGGCCCAAGAGACCCAGTACTTC. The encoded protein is CASSTQRRGAQETQYF.

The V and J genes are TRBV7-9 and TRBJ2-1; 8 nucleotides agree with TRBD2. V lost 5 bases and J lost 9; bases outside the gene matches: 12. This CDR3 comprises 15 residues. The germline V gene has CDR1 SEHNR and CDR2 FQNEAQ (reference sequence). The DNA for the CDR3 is TGTGCCAGCAGCCGCGGGGAAGCGGGAGTCATTGAGCAGTTCTTC. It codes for CASSRGEAGVIEQFF.

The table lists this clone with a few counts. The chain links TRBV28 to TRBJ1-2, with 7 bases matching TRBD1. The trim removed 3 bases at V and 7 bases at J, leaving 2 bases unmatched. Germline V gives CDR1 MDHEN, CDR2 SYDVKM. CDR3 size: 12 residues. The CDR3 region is CASSLTGSGYTF. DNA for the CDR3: TGTGCCAGCAGTTTGACAGGGTCTGGCTACACCTTC.

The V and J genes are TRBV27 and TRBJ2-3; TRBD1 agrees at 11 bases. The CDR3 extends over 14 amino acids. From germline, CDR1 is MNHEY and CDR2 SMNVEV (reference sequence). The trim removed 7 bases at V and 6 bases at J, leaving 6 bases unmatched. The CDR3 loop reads CASTSRDRGDTQYF. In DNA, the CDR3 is TGTGCCAGCACATCCCGGGACAGGGGGGATACGCAGTATTTT.

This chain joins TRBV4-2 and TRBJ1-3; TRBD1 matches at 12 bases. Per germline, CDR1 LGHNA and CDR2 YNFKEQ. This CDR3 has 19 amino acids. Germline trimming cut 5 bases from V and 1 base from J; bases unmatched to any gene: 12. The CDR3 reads CASSKVPGQGAESGNTIYF. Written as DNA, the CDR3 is TGTGCCAGCAGCAAAGTTCCGGGACAGGGGGCGGAATCTGGAAACACCATATATTTT.

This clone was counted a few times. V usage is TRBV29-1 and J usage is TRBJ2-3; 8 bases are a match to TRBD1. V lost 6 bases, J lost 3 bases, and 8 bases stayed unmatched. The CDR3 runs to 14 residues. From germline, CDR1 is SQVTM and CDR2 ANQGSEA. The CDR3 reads CSVNDRGLTDTQYF. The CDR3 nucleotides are TGCAGCGTCAATGACAGGGGATTAACAGATACGCAGTATTTT.

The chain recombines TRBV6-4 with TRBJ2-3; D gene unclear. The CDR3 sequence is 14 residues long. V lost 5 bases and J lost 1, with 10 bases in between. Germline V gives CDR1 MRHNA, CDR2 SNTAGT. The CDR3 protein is CASSPSGGTDTQYF. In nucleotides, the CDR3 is TGTGCCAGCAGTCCCAGTGGTGGCACAGATACGCAGTATTTT.

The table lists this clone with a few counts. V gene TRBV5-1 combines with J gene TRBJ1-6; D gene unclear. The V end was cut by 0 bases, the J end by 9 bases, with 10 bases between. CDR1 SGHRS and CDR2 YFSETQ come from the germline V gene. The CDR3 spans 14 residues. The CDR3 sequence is CASSLAGMGSPLHF. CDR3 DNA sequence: TGCGCCAGCAGCTTGGCGGGGATGGGTTCACCCCTCCACTTT. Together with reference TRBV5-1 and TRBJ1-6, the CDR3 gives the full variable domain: KAGVTQTPRYLIKTRGQQVTLSCSPISGHRSVSWYQQTPGQGLQFLFEYFSETQRNKGNFPGRFSGRQFSNSRSEMNVSTLELGDSALYLCASSLAGMGSPLHFGNGTRLTVT.